The next 12 T cell receptor beta chains were all read from a single sample in a study of blood T cells in healthy people across ages. Next came a second PCR, run for about 7 to 11 cycles, which used a sample-barcoded 5' primer along with a J-beta primer mix. MiXCR was run by TCRdb on the 5' RACE reads, yielding one entry per CDR3 protein. The sample lists around 800,000 distinct CDR3 sequences, roughly 46% seen once, with about a sixth in the top ten. The sample comprised blood. These receptors all come from a man at least 80 years old in good health.

This clonotype occurred many times. The chain has TRBV20-1 and TRBJ2-1, with 9 positions matching TRBD2. Germline loops: CDR1 DFQATT, CDR2 SNEGSKA (reference sequence). CDR3 length: 18 amino acids. J lost 0 bases, V lost 3 bases, and 12 bases had no gene match. The CDR3: CSASTGLAAGSSYNEQFF. CDR3 nucleotides: TGCAGTGCTAGTACGGGACTAGCAGCCGGAAGCTCCTACAATGAGCAGTTCTTC.

This clonotype was seen only a few times. This rearrangement joins TRBV9 to TRBJ2-7, with D possibly TRBD2 on 6 matching bases. From germline, CDR1 is SGDLS and CDR2 YYNGEE. The CDR3 is 14 residues long. Trimming took 1 base from V and 6 from J, leaving 14 bases between them. The DNA for the CDR3 is TGTGCCAGCAGCGTAACTAGCAAATCATCCGAGCAGTACTTC. Translation gives CASSVTSKSSEQYF.

The chain is built from TRBV20-1 and TRBJ2-1; the match to TRBD2 covers 7 bases. Germline lookup yields CDR1 DFQATT and CDR2 SNEGSKA (reference sequence). Losses at the gene ends were 7 bases for V and 3 bases for J; bases not matched to a gene: 6. The CDR3 is 13 amino acids. The CDR3 DNA sequence: TGCAGTGTTACGAGCGGGGTCTACAATGAGCAGTTCTTC. Amino acids: CSVTSGVYNEQFF.

J is TRBJ1-1 and V is TRBV28; D is possibly TRBD1 (5 bases). From germline, CDR1 is MDHEN and CDR2 SYDVKM. This CDR3 comprises 13 residues. Trimming took off 10 bases at V and 4 bases at J, with 16 bases between the two ends. CDR3 in DNA: TGTGCCACCGGGGACTTGGGGGGCACTGAAGCTTTCTTT. Translated: CATGDLGGTEAFF. The full variable domain, its missing parts supplied by reference TRBV28 and TRBJ1-1, is DVKVTQSSRYLVKRTGEKVFLECVQDMDHENMFWYRQDPGLGLRLIYFSYDVKMKEKGDIPEGYSVSREKKERFSLILESASTNQTSMYLCATGDLGGTEAFFGQGTRLTVV.

The CDR3 bases are TGCGCCAGCAGCTGGGATCCAGGGGCAAGGGATGGCTACACCTTC. Protein sequence: CASSWDPGARDGYTF. V gene TRBV5-1 combines with J gene TRBJ1-2, with D maybe TRBD1 (6 bases). CDR1 is SGHRS, CDR2 YFSETQ, per germline. Trimming took 3 bases from V and 6 from J, leaving 18 bases between them. This CDR3 region has 15 residues. The complete variable domain, with remaining parts taken from reference TRBV5-1 and TRBJ1-2, reads KAGVTQTPRYLIKTRGQQVTLSCSPISGHRSVSWYQQTPGQGLQFLFEYFSETQRNKGNFPGRFSGRQFSNSRSEMNVSTLELGDSALYLCASSWDPGARDGYTFGSGTRLTVV.

The chain uses TRBV7-2 and TRBJ1-3; D may be TRBD1 (5 bases). V lost 4 bases and J lost 3, with 7 bases in between. The V gene's germline CDR1 is SGHTA and CDR2 FQGNSA. This CDR3 is built from 13 residues. The CDR3 protein is CASSSGRGNTIYF. The CDR3 DNA reads as TGTGCCAGCAGCTCGGGACGTGGAAACACCATATATTTT.

The chain couples TRBV7-2 to TRBJ1-2; D is unresolved. Germline-derived CDR1 and CDR2 are SGHTA and FQGNSA. V lost 10 bases to trimming and J lost 1 base, with 7 bases between them. The CDR3 has 11 amino acids. This chain's CDR3 is CATSVNYGYTF. The CDR3, as DNA: TGTGCCACCTCGGTTAACTATGGCTACACCTTC.

This clonotype was seen a few times. This chain joins TRBV6-6 and TRBJ2-5; 7 bases map to TRBD1. With V trimmed by 6 bases and J by 2 bases, 6 bases remained unmatched. Germline V gene data show CDR1 as MNHNY and CDR2 as SVGAGI (reference sequence). The CDR3 loop spans 14 amino acids. The CDR3 here is CASRLPGQQETQYF. The CDR3 region has the DNA TGTGCCAGCAGACTCCCGGGACAGCAAGAGACCCAGTACTTC.

This clonotype was picked up many times. The V call is TRBV7-2, the J call TRBJ2-7; the D gene is possibly TRBD2 (6 bases). Trimming left V 5 bases short and J 0 bases short, with 14 bases between. From germline, CDR1 is SGHTA and CDR2 FQGNSA. The CDR3 runs to 15 residues. This chain's CDR3 is CASSRGASVSYEQYF. CDR3 nucleotides: TGTGCCAGCAGCCGTGGGGCTAGCGTCTCCTACGAGCAGTACTTC.

This clonotype was counted ten times or more. V is TRBV7-2 and J is TRBJ2-5; D unclear. The CDR3 has 12 amino acids. V lost 6 bases and J lost 3, with 8 bases in between. CDR1 is SGHTA and CDR2 is FQGNSA in the germline V gene. CDR3 sequence reads: CASSIQEETQYF. CDR3 DNA: TGTGCCAGCAGTATACAAGAAGAGACCCAGTACTTC.

V and J are TRBV7-2 and TRBJ2-5; D remains unclear. The V end was cut by 0 bases, the J end by 11 bases, with 19 bases between. CDR3 size: 15 residues. Per the germline V gene, CDR1 is SGHTA and CDR2 is FQGNSA. The CDR3 loop reads CASSLAAAKYNEQYF. CDR3 bases: TGTGCCAGCAGCTTAGCTGCGGCGAAGTACAATGAGCAGTACTTC.

The gene calls are TRBV10-3 and TRBJ2-1; possible D gene TRBD2, 5 bases. Germline V gives CDR1 ENHRY, CDR2 SYGVKD. With 4 bases removed from V and 10 bases from J, the gap between germline ends came to 14 bases. There are 13 residues in the CDR3. The CDR3 here is CAISALEGGEQFF. The DNA of the CDR3 is TGTGCCATCAGTGCCCTAGAGGGCGGAGAGCAGTTCTTC.